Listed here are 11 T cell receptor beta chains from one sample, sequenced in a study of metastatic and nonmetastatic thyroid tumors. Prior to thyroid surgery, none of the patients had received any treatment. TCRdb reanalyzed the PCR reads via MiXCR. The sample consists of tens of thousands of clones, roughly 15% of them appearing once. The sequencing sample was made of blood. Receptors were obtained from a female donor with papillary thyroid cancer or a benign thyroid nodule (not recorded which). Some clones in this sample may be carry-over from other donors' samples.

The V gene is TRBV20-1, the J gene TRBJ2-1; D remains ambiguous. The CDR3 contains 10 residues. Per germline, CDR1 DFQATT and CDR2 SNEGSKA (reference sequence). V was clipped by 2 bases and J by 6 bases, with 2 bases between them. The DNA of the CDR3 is TGCAGTGCTAGAAGCAATGAGCAGTTCTTC. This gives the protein CSARSNEQFF.

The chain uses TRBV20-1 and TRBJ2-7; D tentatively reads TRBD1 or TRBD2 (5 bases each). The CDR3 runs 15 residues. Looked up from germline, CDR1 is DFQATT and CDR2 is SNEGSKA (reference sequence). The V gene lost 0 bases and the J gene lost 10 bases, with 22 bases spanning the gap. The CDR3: CSAREEADTLRIQYF. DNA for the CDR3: TGCAGTGCTAGAGAAGAAGCGGACACATTACGGATTCAGTACTTC.

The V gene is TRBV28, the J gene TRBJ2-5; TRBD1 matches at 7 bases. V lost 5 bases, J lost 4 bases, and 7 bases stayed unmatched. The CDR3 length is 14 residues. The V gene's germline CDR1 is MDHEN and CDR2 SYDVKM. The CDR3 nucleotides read TGTGCCAGCAGTCCGCACAGGGGTTTAGAGACCCAGTACTTC. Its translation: CASSPHRGLETQYF.

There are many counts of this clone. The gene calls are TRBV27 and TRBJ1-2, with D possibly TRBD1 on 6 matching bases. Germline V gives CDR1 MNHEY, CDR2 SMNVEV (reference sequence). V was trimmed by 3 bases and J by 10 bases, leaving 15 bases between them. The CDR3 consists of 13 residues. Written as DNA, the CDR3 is TGTGCCAGCAGTTTCACCGGGGGCGCGGCCTACACCTTC. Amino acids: CASSFTGGAAYTF.

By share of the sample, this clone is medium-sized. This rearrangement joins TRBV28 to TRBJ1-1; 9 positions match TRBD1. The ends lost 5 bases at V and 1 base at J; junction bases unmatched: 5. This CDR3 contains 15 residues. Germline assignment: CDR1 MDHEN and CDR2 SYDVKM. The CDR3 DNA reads TGTGCCAGCAGTCCCCGACAGGGGGGGAACACTGAAGCTTTCTTT. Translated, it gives CASSPRQGGNTEAFF.

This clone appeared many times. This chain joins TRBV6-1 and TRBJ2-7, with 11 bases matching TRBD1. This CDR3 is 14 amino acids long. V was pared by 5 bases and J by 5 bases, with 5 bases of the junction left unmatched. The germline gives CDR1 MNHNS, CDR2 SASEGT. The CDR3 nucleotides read TGTGCCAGCAGTCGGGACAGGGGGAACCACGAGCAGTACTTC. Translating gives CASSRDRGNHEQYF.

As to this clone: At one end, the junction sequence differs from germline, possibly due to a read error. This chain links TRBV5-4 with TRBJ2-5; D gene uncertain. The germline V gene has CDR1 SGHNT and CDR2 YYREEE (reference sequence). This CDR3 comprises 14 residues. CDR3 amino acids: CASSPEAVQETQYF. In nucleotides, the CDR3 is TGTGCCAGCAGCCCTGAGGCTGTCCAAGAGACCCAATACTTC.

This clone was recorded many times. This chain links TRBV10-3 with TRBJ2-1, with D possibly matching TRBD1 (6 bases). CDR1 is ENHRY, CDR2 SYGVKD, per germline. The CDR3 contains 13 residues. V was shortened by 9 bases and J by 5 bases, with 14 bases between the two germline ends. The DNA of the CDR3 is TGTGCCATTGAGACAGGTACCGACAATGAGCAGTTCTTC. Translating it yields CAIETGTDNEQFF.

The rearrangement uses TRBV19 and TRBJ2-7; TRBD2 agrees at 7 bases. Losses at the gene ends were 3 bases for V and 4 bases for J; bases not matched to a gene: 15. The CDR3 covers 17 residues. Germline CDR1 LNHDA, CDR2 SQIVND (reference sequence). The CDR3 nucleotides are TGTGCCAGTAGTATCCTAGCGGTGGACCTCGTACCTTACGAGCAGTACTTC. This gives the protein CASSILAVDLVPYEQYF.

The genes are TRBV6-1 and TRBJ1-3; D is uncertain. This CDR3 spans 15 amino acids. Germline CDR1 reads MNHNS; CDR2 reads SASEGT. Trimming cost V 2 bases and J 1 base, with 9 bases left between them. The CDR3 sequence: CASSETSGSGNTIYF. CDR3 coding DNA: TGTGCCAGCAGTGAAACAAGCGGATCTGGAAACACCATATATTTT.

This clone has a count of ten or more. CDR3 in amino acids: CASRRDVPEAFF. Written as DNA, the CDR3 is TGTGCCAGCAGGAGGGACGTGCCTGAAGCTTTCTTT. The V gene is TRBV6-1, the J gene TRBJ1-1; perhaps TRBD1 as D (5 bases). Trimming cost V 6 bases and J 6 bases, with 11 bases left between them. This CDR3 spans 12 amino acids. From germline, CDR1 is MNHNS and CDR2 SASEGT.